Presented here are 13 T cell receptor beta chains from one specimen sequenced in a study of cytomegalovirus exposure and HLA in healthy donors. The PCR made use of 60 Vbeta and 13 Jbeta primers. Measured with immunoSEQ multiplex PCR; TCRdb has only the in-frame clones, and not every one. The sample lists about 35,000 clones, 80% occurring once. Sequencing input: PBMCs. The receptors come from a male donor in good health and CMV-seronegative.

CDR3 coding DNA: TGTGCCAGCAGTCCTCGATGGACAGGGGAAGACACCTTC. Its protein product is CASSPRWTGEDTF. V gene TRBV2 combines with J gene TRBJ1-2; 9 nucleotides agree with TRBD1. The V gene's germline CDR1 is SNHLY and CDR2 FYNNEI. Germline trimming cut 5 bases from V and 12 bases from J; bases unmatched to any gene: 10. The CDR3 spans 13 residues.

The chain employs TRBV30 and TRBJ1-5, with a possible D match to TRBD1 (5 bases). This CDR3 spans 13 amino acids. V lost 2 bases and J lost 4, with 9 bases in between. Germline CDR1 and CDR2: GTSNPN and SVGIG (reference sequence). CDR3 sequence: CAWSWGGNQPQHF. CDR3 in DNA: TGTGCCTGGAGTTGGGGGGGGAATCAGCCCCAGCATTTT.

This chain connects TRBV6-1 to TRBJ1-1, with D possibly being TRBD1 (6 bases). Trimming cost V 3 bases and J 0 bases, with 11 bases left between them. The CDR3 length is 15 residues. Germline-derived CDR1 and CDR2 are MNHNS and SASEGT. The CDR3 here is CASSDADSLNTEAFF. CDR3 nucleotides: TGTGCCAGCAGTGATGCGGACAGTTTGAACACTGAAGCTTTCTTT.

This clone was seen just once. The V call is TRBV5-1, the J call TRBJ2-5; no clear D. The germline gives CDR1 SGHRS, CDR2 YFSETQ. The CDR3 runs 12 residues. Trimming removed 5 bases from V and 5 bases from J, with 10 bases in between. The CDR3 bases are TGCGCCAGCAGTAGGAGAGAGGAGACCCAGTACTTC. Protein product: CASSRREETQYF.

CDR3 DNA sequence: TGTGCCAGTAGTATAATAAGGTCTAGCGCGAGCTCCTACAATGAGCAGTTCTTC. This translates into CASSIIRSSASSYNEQFF. The chain recombines TRBV19 with TRBJ2-1; perhaps TRBD2 as D (6 bases). V dropped 2 bases and J dropped 0 bases, with 17 bases sitting between them. The CDR3 covers 18 residues. Germline V gene data show CDR1 as LNHDA and CDR2 as SQIVND (reference sequence).

V and J are TRBV6-1 and TRBJ2-7, with D maybe TRBD1 (5 bases). Trimming cost V 5 bases and J 1 base, with 6 bases left between them. Germline V CDR1 and CDR2: MNHNS, SASEGT. CDR3 length equals 12 residues. The CDR3 region is CASSTGSYEQYF. The CDR3 DNA follows: TGTGCCAGCAGTACAGGTTCCTACGAGCAGTACTTC.

V usage is TRBV29-1 and J usage is TRBJ1-1; D is undetermined. The CDR3 length is 12 residues. Germline-derived CDR1 and CDR2 are SQVTM and ANQGSEA. V lost 1 base and J lost 0, with 3 bases in between. The CDR3 spells CSVEGLNTEAFF. The CDR3 nucleotides read TGCAGCGTTGAAGGGCTGAACACTGAAGCTTTCTTT.

The sample holds one count of this clone. The rearrangement uses TRBV2 and TRBJ1-5; 7 nucleotides match TRBD1. The germline V gene encodes CDR1 SNHLY and CDR2 FYNNEI. J gave up 9 bases and V 8 bases, and 13 bases lay outside the gene matches. CDR3 length: 14 amino acids. The CDR3 DNA reads as TGTGCCAGCGCAGACAGGGTGGGGGTCCGGCCCCAGCATTTT. Its protein is CASADRVGVRPQHF.

The chain uses TRBV5-1 and TRBJ1-1; TRBD1 is a possible D gene (6 bases). This CDR3 has 14 amino acids. Trimming cost V 4 bases and J 2 bases, with 12 bases left between them. Germline values: CDR1 SGHRS, CDR2 YFSETQ. The CDR3 sequence is CASSVGTFNTEAFF. The CDR3 DNA reads TGCGCCAGCAGCGTGGGGACATTTAACACTGAAGCTTTCTTT.

The chain links TRBV30 to TRBJ2-5; D is possibly TRBD1 (6 bases). The end of the DNA aligns better with TRBJ2-7, so the J call may be wrong. Germline values: CDR1 GTSNPN, CDR2 SVGIG (reference sequence). The CDR3 length is 15 residues. The CDR3 here is CAWSGRQGISYEQYF. CDR3 DNA sequence: TGTGCCTGGAGTGGTAGGCAGGGGATCTCCTACGAGCAGTACTTC.

The rearrangement joins TRBV29-1 to TRBJ1-5; TRBD1 aligns across 7 bases. After removal of 4 bases from V and 3 bases from J, the junction contained 6 bases not matched to a gene. The CDR3 is made up of 14 amino acids. Germline V gene data show CDR1 as SQVTM and CDR2 as ANQGSEA. This CDR3 is CSVVGDSLNQPQHF. In nucleotides, the CDR3 is TGCAGCGTTGTGGGGGACAGCCTCAATCAGCCCCAGCATTTT.

V and J are TRBV11-2 and TRBJ2-1; 9 bases agree with TRBD2. CDR1 is SGHAT and CDR2 is FQNNGV in the germline V gene. The CDR3 runs 15 residues. After removal of 2 bases from V and 6 bases from J, the junction contained 5 bases not matched to a gene. The CDR3 loop is CASSLRLADFNEQFF. In nucleotides, the CDR3 is TGTGCCAGCAGCTTAAGACTAGCGGATTTCAATGAGCAGTTCTTC. Together with reference TRBV11-2 and TRBJ2-1, the CDR3 gives the full variable domain: EAGVAQSPRYKIIEKRQSVAFWCNPISGHATLYWYQQILGQGPKLLIQFQNNGVVDDSQLPKDRFSAERLKGVDSTLKIQPAKLEDSAVYLCASSLRLADFNEQFFGPGTRLTVL.

The rearrangement uses TRBV28 and TRBJ2-1; TRBD2 matches at 10 bases. Per germline, CDR1 MDHEN and CDR2 SYDVKM. The V segment lost 3 bases and the J segment 8 bases; nucleotides outside the gene matches: 10. CDR3 length: 16 amino acids. The CDR3 protein is CASSLPAGGSWDEQFF. In DNA form, the CDR3 reads TGTGCCAGCAGTTTGCCAGCGGGAGGGTCCTGGGATGAGCAGTTCTTC.